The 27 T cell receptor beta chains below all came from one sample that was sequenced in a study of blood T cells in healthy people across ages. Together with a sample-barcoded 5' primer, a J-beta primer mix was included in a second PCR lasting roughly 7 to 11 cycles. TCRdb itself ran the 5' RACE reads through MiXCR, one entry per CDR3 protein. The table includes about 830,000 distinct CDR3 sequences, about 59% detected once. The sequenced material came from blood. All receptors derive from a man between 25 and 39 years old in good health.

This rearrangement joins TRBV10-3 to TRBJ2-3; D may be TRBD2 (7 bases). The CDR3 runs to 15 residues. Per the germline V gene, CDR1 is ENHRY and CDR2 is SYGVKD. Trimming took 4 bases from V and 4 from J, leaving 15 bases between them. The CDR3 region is CAISGWGGNADTQYF. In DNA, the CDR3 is TGTGCCATCAGTGGATGGGGGGGCAACGCAGATACGCAGTATTTT.

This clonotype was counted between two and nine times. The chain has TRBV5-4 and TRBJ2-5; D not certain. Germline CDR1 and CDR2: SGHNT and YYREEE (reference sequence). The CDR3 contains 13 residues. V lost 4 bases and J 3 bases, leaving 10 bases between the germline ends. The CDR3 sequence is CASSPRTKETQYF. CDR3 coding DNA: TGTGCCAGCAGCCCTAGAACGAAAGAGACCCAGTACTTC.

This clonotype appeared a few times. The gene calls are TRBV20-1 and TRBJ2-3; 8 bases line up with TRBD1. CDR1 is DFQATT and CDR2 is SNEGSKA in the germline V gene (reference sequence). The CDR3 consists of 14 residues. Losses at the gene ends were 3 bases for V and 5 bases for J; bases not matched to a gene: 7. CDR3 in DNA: TGCAGTGCTAGTCCGGGACAGGCGCTAGATACGCAGTATTTT. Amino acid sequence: CSASPGQALDTQYF.

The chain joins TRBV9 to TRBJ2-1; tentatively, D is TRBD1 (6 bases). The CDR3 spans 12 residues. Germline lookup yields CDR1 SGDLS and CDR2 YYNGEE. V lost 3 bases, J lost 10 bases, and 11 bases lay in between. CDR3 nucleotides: TGTGCCAGCAGCGAAAGGGGGTGGGAGCAGTTCTTC. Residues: CASSERGWEQFF.

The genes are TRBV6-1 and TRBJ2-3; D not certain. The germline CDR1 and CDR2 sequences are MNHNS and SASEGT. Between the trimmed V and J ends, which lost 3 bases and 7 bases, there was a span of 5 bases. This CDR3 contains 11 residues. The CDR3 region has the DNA TGTGCCAGCAGTGACCGAAATACGCAGTATTTT. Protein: CASSDRNTQYF.

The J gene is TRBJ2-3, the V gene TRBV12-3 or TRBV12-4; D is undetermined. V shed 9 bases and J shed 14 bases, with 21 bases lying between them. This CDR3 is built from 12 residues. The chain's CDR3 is CASNEIRRRLYF. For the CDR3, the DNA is TGTGCCAGTAACGAGATTCGGCGACGTCTGTATTTT.

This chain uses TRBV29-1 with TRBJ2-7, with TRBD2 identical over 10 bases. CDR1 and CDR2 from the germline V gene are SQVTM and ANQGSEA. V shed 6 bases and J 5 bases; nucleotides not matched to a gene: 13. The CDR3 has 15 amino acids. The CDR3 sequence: CSVGASGGSPDEQYF. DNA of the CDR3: TGCAGCGTCGGAGCTAGCGGGGGTTCCCCCGACGAGCAGTACTTC.

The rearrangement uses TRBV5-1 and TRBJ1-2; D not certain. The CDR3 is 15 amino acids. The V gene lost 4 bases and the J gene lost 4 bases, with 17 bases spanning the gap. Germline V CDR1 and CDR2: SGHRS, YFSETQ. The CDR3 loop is CASSPEATPRYGYTF. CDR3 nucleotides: TGCGCCAGCAGCCCGGAGGCGACTCCTCGCTATGGCTACACCTTC.

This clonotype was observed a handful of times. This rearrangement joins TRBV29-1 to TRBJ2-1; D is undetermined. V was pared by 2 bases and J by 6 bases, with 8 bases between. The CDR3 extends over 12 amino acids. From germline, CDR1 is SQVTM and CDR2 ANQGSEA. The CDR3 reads CSVEKGLNEQFF. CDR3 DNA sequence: TGCAGCGTTGAAAAGGGTCTCAATGAGCAGTTCTTC.

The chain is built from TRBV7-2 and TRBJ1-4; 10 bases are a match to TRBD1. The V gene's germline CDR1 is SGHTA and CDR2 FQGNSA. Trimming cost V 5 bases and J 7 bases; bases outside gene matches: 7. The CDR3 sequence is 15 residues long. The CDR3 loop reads CASSVRTGGSEKLFF. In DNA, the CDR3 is TGTGCCAGCAGCGTCAGGACAGGGGGAAGTGAAAAACTGTTTTTT.

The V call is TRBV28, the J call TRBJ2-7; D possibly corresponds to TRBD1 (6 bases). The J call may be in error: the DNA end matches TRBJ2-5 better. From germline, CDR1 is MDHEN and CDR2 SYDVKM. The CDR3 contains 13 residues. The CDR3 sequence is CASRPGAQRTQYF. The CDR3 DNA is TGTGCCAGCAGACCAGGGGCTCAACGGACCCAGTACTTC.

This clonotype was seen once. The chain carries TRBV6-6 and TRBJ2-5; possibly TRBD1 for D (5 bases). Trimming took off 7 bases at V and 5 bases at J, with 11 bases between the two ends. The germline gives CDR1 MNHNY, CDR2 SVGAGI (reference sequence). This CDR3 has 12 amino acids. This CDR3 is CASTQGAETQYF. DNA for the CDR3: TGTGCCAGCACCCAAGGGGCCGAGACCCAGTACTTC.

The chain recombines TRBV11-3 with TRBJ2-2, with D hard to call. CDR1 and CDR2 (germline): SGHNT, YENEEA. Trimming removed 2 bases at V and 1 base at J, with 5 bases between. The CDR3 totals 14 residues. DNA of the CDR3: TGTGCCAGCAGCTTAAGGGTGAACACCGGGGAGCTGTTTTTT. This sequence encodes CASSLRVNTGELFF.

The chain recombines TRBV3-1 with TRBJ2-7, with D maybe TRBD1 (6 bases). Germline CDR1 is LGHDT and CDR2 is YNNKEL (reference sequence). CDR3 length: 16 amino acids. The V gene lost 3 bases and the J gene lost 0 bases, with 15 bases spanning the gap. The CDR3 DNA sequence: TGTGCCAGCAGCCATTTCTACAGGGTTTCCTCCTACGAGCAGTACTTC. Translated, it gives CASSHFYRVSSYEQYF.

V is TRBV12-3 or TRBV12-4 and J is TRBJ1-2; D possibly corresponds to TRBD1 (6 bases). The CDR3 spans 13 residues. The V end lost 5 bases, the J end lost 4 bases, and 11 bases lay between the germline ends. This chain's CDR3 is CASSPGGTYGYTF. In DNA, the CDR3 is TGTGCCAGCAGTCCTGGGGGCACCTATGGCTACACCTTC.

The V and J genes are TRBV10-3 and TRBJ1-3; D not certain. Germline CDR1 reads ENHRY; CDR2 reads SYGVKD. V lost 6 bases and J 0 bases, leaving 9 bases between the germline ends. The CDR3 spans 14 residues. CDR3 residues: CAIRQLSSGNTIYF. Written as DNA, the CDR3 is TGTGCCATCAGGCAGCTTAGCTCTGGAAACACCATATATTTT.

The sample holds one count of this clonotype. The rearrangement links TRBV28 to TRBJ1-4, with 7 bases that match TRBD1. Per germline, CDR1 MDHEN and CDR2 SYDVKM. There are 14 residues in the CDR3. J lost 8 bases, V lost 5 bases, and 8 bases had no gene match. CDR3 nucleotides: TGTGCCAGCAGTCCAGACAGGGAGGTCGAAAAACTGTTTTTT. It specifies CASSPDREVEKLFF. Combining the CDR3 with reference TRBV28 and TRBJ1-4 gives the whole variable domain DVKVTQSSRYLVKRTGEKVFLECVQDMDHENMFWYRQDPGLGLRLIYFSYDVKMKEKGDIPEGYSVSREKKERFSLILESASTNQTSMYLCASSPDREVEKLFFGSGTQLSVL.

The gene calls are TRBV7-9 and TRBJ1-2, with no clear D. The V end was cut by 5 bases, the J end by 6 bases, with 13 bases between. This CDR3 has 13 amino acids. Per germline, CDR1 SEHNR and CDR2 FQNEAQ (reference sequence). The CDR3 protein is CASSLLPRDGYTF. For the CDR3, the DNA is TGTGCCAGCAGCCTGCTTCCGAGGGATGGCTACACCTTC.

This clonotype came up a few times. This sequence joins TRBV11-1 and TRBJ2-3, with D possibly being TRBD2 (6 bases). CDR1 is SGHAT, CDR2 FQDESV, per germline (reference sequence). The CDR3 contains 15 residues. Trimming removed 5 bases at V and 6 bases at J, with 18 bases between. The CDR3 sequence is CASSQIISGLDTQYF. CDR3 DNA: TGTGCCAGCAGCCAAATTATAAGCGGGTTGGATACGCAGTATTTT.

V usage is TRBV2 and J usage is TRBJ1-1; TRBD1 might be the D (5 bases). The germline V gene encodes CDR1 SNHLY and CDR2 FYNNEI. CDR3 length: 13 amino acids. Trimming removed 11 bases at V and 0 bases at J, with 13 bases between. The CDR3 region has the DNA TGTGCCCTGGGGGTTACGATGAACACTGAAGCTTTCTTT. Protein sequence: CALGVTMNTEAFF.

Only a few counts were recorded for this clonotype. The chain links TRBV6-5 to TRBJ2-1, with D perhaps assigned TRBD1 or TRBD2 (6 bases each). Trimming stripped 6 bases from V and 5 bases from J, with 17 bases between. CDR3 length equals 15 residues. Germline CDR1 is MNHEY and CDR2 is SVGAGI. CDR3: CASRPGAGIDNEQFF. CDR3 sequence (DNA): TGTGCCAGCAGGCCAGGGGCGGGGATCGACAATGAGCAGTTCTTC.

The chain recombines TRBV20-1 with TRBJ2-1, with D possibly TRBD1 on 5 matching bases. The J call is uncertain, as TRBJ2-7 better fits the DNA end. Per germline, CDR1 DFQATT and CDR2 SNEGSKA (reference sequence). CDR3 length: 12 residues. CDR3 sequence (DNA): TGCAGTGCTCCGAACACAGGCTACGAGCAGTACTTC. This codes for CSAPNTGYEQYF.

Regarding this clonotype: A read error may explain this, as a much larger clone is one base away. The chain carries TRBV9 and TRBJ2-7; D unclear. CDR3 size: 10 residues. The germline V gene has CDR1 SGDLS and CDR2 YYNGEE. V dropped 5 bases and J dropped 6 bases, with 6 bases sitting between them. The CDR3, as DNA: TGTGCCAGCAGACAGAGCGAGCAGTACTTC. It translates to CASRQSEQYF.

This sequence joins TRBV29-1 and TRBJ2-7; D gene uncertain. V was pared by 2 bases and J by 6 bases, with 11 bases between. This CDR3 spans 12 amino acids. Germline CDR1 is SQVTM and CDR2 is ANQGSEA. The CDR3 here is CSVEFGLSEQYF. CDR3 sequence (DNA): TGCAGCGTTGAATTTGGTCTTTCCGAGCAGTACTTC.

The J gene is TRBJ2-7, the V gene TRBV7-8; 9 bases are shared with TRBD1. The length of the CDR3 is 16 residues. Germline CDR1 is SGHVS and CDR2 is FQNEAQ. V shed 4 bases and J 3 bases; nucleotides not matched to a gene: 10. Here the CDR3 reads CASSYLGRGQGYEQYF. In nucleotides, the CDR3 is TGTGCCAGCAGCTACCTAGGGAGGGGACAGGGCTACGAGCAGTACTTC.

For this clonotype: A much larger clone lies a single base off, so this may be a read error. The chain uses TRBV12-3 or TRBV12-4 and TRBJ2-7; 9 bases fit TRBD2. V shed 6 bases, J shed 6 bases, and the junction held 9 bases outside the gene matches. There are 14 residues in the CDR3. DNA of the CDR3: TGTGCCAGCAGCCGTGGACTAGCGCTGGGCGAGCAGTACTTC. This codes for CASSRGLALGEQYF.

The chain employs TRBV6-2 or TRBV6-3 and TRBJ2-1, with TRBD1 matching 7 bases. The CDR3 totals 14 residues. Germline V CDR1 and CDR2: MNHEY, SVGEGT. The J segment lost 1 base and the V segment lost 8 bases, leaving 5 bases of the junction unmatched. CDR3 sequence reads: CASDGQESYNEQFF. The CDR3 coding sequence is TGTGCCAGCGACGGACAGGAGTCCTACAATGAGCAGTTCTTC.